This T cell receptor (beta chain) was sequenced during a study of T cells in Graves' hyperthyroidism and ophthalmopathy. Enrolled ophthalmopathy patients presented with a Clinical Activity Score of at least 3, a NOSPECS grade of at least 4, and disease duration under 3 months. Together with thyroid ultrasound, orbital computed tomography, serum thyroxine and TRAb, clinical symptoms were used for diagnoses. The germline V gene has CDR1 SNHLY and CDR2 FYNNEI. V lost 6 bases, J lost 2 bases, and 8 bases stayed unmatched. The CDR3 totals 15 residues. This clonotype was seen repeatedly, ten times or more. Authors of the study amplified TCR beta CDR3 regions from RNA transcripts. A set of HTBI primers served as the primers for a first-round RT-PCR of the TCR CDR3. TCRdb ran MiXCR on the multiplex PCR reads and lists one entry per CDR3 protein. The sample lists 490,000 or so distinct CDR3 sequences, 20% to 25% occurring once.

The receptor comes from a woman between 65 and 79 years old with Graves' ophthalmopathy. What was sequenced was blood. This chain joins TRBV2 and TRBJ2-3, with 7 bases identical to TRBD1. The CDR3 here is CASRSRGQATDTQYF. The DNA of the CDR3 is TGTGCCAGCAGGTCCAGAGGACAGGCCACAGATACGCAGTATTTT.